This T cell receptor beta chain was identified during a study of tumor-infiltrating lymphocytes in primary liver carcinoma. This CDR3 has 15 amino acids. This clonotype was found once. A junction boundary mismatches the germline segment, possibly from a read error. Co-extracted RNA and DNA came from about 19-30 mg of unsorted bulk tissue. All patients had surgically resected primary liver carcinoma. The authors made TCR beta cDNA from 500 ng total RNA with a constant-region primer. Three nested multiplex PCR rounds of slightly modified ARM-PCR generated TCR beta libraries. Primers for the first two PCR rounds were TRBV1-TRBV30 forward primers and a C-beta reverse primer (about 9 cycles per round). TCRdb re-analysed the multiplex PCR reads in MiXCR, keeping a single row per CDR3 protein. Of 110,000 or so distinct CDR3 sequences listed, approximately 82% are singletons.

The chain joins TRBV12-3 or TRBV12-4 to TRBJ1-3; D gene uncertain. This clonotype was obtained from a man aged 40-49 years with primary liver carcinoma and hepatitis B virus infection. Sequenced input: liver tumor tissue from sampling region 3. The subset denotes: tumor region T3, left-lateral pole. CDR3 in DNA: TGTGCCAGCAGTTTCCGGAGGGCGGAGAGAAACATCATATATTTT. Its protein product is CASSFRRAERNIIYF.